These 11 T cell receptor beta chains came from one sample sequenced in a study of radiation and T cells in renal cell carcinoma. Generated by immunoSEQ multiplex PCR, the TCRdb table keeps only in-frame clones and is missing some. The sample records 120,000 to 150,000 clones, approximately 86% being singletons. Time point reported: blood 4 weeks post-SBRT, at nephrectomy. Documented treatment: 15 Gy SBRT to primary tumor, nephrectomy 4 weeks later. The starting material was blood, obtained from a patient whose treatment included radiotherapy and nephrectomy. The receptors shown here come from a woman between 50 and 59 years old with renal cell carcinoma.

The chain links TRBV9 to TRBJ2-2, with no clear D. CDR1 and CDR2 from the germline V gene are SGDLS and YYNGEE. This CDR3 contains 14 residues. V lost 0 bases and J lost 2, with 5 bases in between. This CDR3 is CASSVAVNTGELFF. Written as DNA, the CDR3 is TGTGCCAGCAGCGTAGCCGTCAACACCGGGGAGCTGTTTTTT.

The V call is TRBV6-5, the J call TRBJ1-1, with D perhaps matching TRBD1 (6 bases). This CDR3 is built from 15 residues. The germline V and J ends were trimmed by 3 bases and 2 bases, with 13 bases remaining between them. The germline gives CDR1 MNHEY, CDR2 SVGAGI. The CDR3 bases are TGTGCCAGCAGTTATCGACGGACAGTCAACACTGAAGCTTTCTTT. This gives the protein CASSYRRTVNTEAFF.

The chain has TRBV10-2 and TRBJ1-2; TRBD1 is a possible D gene (5 bases). The V gene lost 4 bases and the J gene lost 6 bases, with 9 bases spanning the gap. The CDR3 totals 12 residues. CDR1 and CDR2 from the germline V gene are WSHSY and SAAADI. As DNA, the CDR3 is TGCGCCAGCAGTGTGGGGGGGGATGGCTACACCTTC. As protein: CASSVGGDGYTF.

The chain employs TRBV27 and TRBJ1-2; D unclear. V gave up 0 bases and J gave up 8 bases, with 13 bases separating them. Germline V gene data show CDR1 as MNHEY and CDR2 as SMNVEV (reference sequence). CDR3 length: 14 residues. The CDR3 bases are TGTGCCAGCAGTTTATCAGGTCGGGGTCGGGGCTACACCTTC. Residues: CASSLSGRGRGYTF.

The CDR3 is CSALRRAEQYF. The CDR3 DNA reads TGCAGTGCCTTAAGGAGAGCGGAGCAGTACTTC. The chain couples TRBV20-1 to TRBJ2-7, with D unresolved. V shed 6 bases and J shed 7 bases, with 13 bases lying between them. The CDR3 has 11 residues. CDR1 is DFQATT and CDR2 is SNEGSKA in the germline V gene (reference sequence).

The CDR3 DNA is TGCAGCGTTGGGGCGGTCTCTGGAAACACCATATATTTT. Residues: CSVGAVSGNTIYF. V is TRBV29-1 and J is TRBJ1-3; D is unresolved. Germline CDR1 is SQVTM and CDR2 is ANQGSEA. Trimming stripped 4 bases from V and 0 bases from J, with 7 bases between. CDR3 length equals 13 residues.

For this clone: Additional DNA sequences in this sample encode the identical CDR3. This chain joins TRBV7-2 and TRBJ1-2; D not certain. From germline, CDR1 is SGHTA and CDR2 FQGNSA. The CDR3 runs 14 residues. V lost 0 bases and J 3 bases, leaving 8 bases between the germline ends. CDR3 in amino acids: CASSLAGLDYGYTF. The CDR3 region has the DNA TGTGCCAGCAGCTTAGCGGGGTTGGACTATGGCTACACCTTC.

This sequence joins TRBV28 and TRBJ1-5; 8 bases fit TRBD1. Germline V gene lookup returns CDR1 MDHEN and CDR2 SYDVKM. J was trimmed by 2 bases and V by 6 bases; bases with no gene match: 12. This CDR3 is 17 amino acids long. The DNA for the CDR3 is TGTGCCAGCAGCCCAGCTTGGGCAGGGGGCGGCAATCAGCCCCAGCATTTT. Translating it yields CASSPAWAGGGNQPQHF. The whole variable domain, remainder taken from reference TRBV28 and TRBJ1-5, is DVKVTQSSRYLVKRTGEKVFLECVQDMDHENMFWYRQDPGLGLRLIYFSYDVKMKEKGDIPEGYSVSREKKERFSLILESASTNQTSMYLCASSPAWAGGGNQPQHFGDGTRLSIL.

The chain joins TRBV28 to TRBJ1-2; D uncertain. V was clipped by 8 bases and J by 8 bases, with 9 bases between them. The CDR3 extends over 10 amino acids. Germline loops: CDR1 MDHEN, CDR2 SYDVKM. CDR3 nucleotide sequence: TGTGCCAGCCGGTCAGTCGGCTACACCTTC. Protein product: CASRSVGYTF.

DNA of the CDR3: TGTGCCAGCAGCGAGACAGGAGATAATCATCAGCCCCAGCATTTT. Amino acid sequence: CASSETGDNHQPQHF. The V and J genes are TRBV9 and TRBJ1-5; D may be TRBD1 (6 bases). The germline CDR1 and CDR2 sequences are SGDLS and YYNGEE. The CDR3 has 15 amino acids. Trimming stripped 3 bases from V and 5 bases from J, with 15 bases between.

The chain recombines TRBV7-2 with TRBJ2-7; 9 bases line up with TRBD1. This CDR3 has 15 amino acids. CDR1 SGHTA and CDR2 FQGNSA come from the germline V gene. With 5 bases clipped from V and 4 bases from J, the junction kept 9 bases outside the gene matches. CDR3 in amino acids: CASSRLQGAGYEQYF. As DNA, the CDR3 is TGTGCCAGCAGCCGACTACAGGGGGCGGGATACGAGCAGTACTTC.